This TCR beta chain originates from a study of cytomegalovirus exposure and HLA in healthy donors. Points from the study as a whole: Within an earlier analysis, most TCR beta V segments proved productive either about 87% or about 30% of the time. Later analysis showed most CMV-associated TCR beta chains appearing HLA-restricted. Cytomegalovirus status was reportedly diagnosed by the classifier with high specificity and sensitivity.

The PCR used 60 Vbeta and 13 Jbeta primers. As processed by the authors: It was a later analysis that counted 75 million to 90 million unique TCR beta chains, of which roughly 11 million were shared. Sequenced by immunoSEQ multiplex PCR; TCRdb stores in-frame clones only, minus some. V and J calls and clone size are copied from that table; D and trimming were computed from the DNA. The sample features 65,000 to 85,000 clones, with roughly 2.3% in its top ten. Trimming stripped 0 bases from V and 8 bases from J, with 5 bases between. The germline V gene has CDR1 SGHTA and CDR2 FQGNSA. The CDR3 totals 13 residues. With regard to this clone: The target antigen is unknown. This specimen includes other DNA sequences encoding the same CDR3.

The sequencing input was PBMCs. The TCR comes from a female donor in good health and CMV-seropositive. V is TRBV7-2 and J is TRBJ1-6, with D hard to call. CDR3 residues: CASSLAQDSPLHF. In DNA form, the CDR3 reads TGTGCCAGCAGCTTAGCGCAGGATTCACCCCTCCACTTT. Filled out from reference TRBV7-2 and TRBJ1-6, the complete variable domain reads GAGVSQSPSNKVTEKGKDVELRCDPISGHTALYWYRQSLGQGLEFLIYFQGNSAPDKSGLPSDRFSAERTGGSVSTLTIQRTQQEDSAVYLCASSLAQDSPLHFGNGTRLTVT.